Listed below are T cell receptor beta chains from one sample, sequenced in a study of blood T cells in healthy people across ages. TCRdb reprocessed the 5' RACE reads via MiXCR and lists one record per CDR3 protein. The sample records about 400,000 distinct CDR3 sequences, approximately 52% being singletons. The sequencing sample was made of blood. The receptors were sampled from a man aged 55 to 70 in good health. The CDR3 runs from the conserved cysteine through the conserved F or W. Each record gives: V gene, D gene, CDR3 protein. A D gene is named only where the DNA matches it firmly.

V gene: TRBV6-1; D gene: NA; CDR3 protein: CASRRRETGRKDYGYTF
V gene: TRBV6-1; D gene: NA; CDR3 protein: CASSGSARETQYF
V gene: TRBV20-1; D gene: NA; CDR3 protein: CSARDSMGGSTDTQYF
V gene: TRBV5-1; D gene: TRBD2; CDR3 protein: CASSLEWTSGPNEQFF
V gene: TRBV20-1; D gene: NA; CDR3 protein: CSVQSGIYEQYF
V gene: TRBV10-3; D gene: NA; CDR3 protein: CAISRSYEQYF
V gene: TRBV7-2; D gene: NA; CDR3 protein: CASSLAGISYNSPLHF
V gene: TRBV12-3/TRBV12-4; D gene: NA; CDR3 protein: CASSFLGILDEKLFF
V gene: TRBV7-9; D gene: TRBD1; CDR3 protein: CASSLGQGAHSYEQYF
V gene: TRBV20-1; D gene: NA; CDR3 protein: CSARSLADGYQETQYF
V gene: TRBV4-3; D gene: NA; CDR3 protein: CASSQATRNNEQFF
V gene: TRBV5-6; D gene: TRBD2; CDR3 protein: CASSYATGGASWSGGTDTQYF
V gene: TRBV11-2; D gene: NA; CDR3 protein: CVSSSRDRVMETQYF
V gene: TRBV9; D gene: TRBD1; CDR3 protein: CASSVGQGMVETQYF
V gene: TRBV27; D gene: NA; CDR3 protein: CASSSTGTHRKEQYF
V gene: TRBV28; D gene: TRBD1; CDR3 protein: CASTTEGQGGYNEQFF
V gene: TRBV7-2; D gene: TRBD2; CDR3 protein: CASSLAGGPRHEQFF
V gene: TRBV7-2; D gene: NA; CDR3 protein: CASSSTGYGQFF
V gene: TRBV7-2; D gene: TRBD2; CDR3 protein: CASSTRDYHNPHEQYF
V gene: TRBV6-5; D gene: TRBD1; CDR3 protein: CASTPGQGSYEQYF
V gene: TRBV7-2; D gene: NA; CDR3 protein: CASSAPLVLTDTQYF
V gene: TRBV28; D gene: NA; CDR3 protein: CASSFTNEKLFF
V gene: TRBV20-1; D gene: NA; CDR3 protein: CSARSDHNQETQYF
V gene: TRBV3-1; D gene: TRBD2; CDR3 protein: CASSQEASGGEQFF
V gene: TRBV6-5; D gene: NA; CDR3 protein: CASSRDLQETQYF
V gene: TRBV6-2/TRBV6-3; D gene: NA; CDR3 protein: CASSRDQTRDEQYF
V gene: TRBV28; D gene: NA; CDR3 protein: CASSFISDKAYEQYF
V gene: TRBV10-1; D gene: NA; CDR3 protein: CATSRDGSYEQYF
V gene: TRBV7-2; D gene: NA; CDR3 protein: CASRTVGNSYEQYF
V gene: TRBV15; D gene: TRBD2; CDR3 protein: CATGRASGLAGQVEDTQYF
V gene: TRBV12-3/TRBV12-4; D gene: NA; CDR3 protein: CASSFGRGNTEAFF
V gene: TRBV5-1; D gene: TRBD1; CDR3 protein: CASSVPQGPDTQYF
V gene: TRBV29-1; D gene: NA; CDR3 protein: CSVEGGGGLELYGYTF